Listed below are T cell receptor beta chains from one sample, sequenced in a study of T cells in Graves' hyperthyroidism and ophthalmopathy. From the multiplex PCR reads, TCRdb called clonotypes with MiXCR, one entry per CDR3 protein. The repertoire has 500,000 to 600,000 distinct CDR3 sequences, 16% of them found once; the top ten carry approximately 18%. The sequenced sample consisted of blood. The receptors originated from a young woman with Graves' hyperthyroidism. Each CDR3 is given with its conserved first and last residue. Each record gives: CDR3 protein, CDR3 DNA, J gene, D gene, clone size, CDR3 length, V gene. The D gene is left open where the match is weak. Only part of the rows carry a size: once, few, many, or a class if the clone is expanded.

CDR3aa: CAISDGLAGVYQETQYF; CDR3nt: TGTGCCATCAGTGATGGACTAGCGGGGGTGTACCAAGAGACCCAGTACTTC; j_gene: TRBJ2-5; d_gene: TRBD2; abundance: few; len: 17; v_gene: TRBV10-3
CDR3aa: CATSDWDWRNRVTQYF; CDR3nt: TGTGCCACCAGTGATTGGGACTGGCGGAACAGGGTGACCCAGTACTTC; j_gene: TRBJ2-5; d_gene: -; abundance: many; len: 16; v_gene: TRBV24-1
CDR3aa: CASSAGTANNEQYF; CDR3nt: TGTGCCAGCAGTGCCGGGACCGCAAATAACGAGCAGTACTTC; j_gene: TRBJ2-7; d_gene: -; abundance: many; len: 14; v_gene: TRBV2
CDR3aa: CASSQVAGPNYGYTF; CDR3nt: TGTGCCAGCAGCCAAGTGGCAGGGCCTAACTATGGCTACACCTTC; j_gene: TRBJ1-2; d_gene: -; abundance: few; len: 15; v_gene: TRBV4-2
CDR3aa: CASSLDSGNYGYTF; CDR3nt: TGTGCCAGCAGTTTGGACAGTGGAAACTATGGCTACACCTTC; j_gene: TRBJ1-2; d_gene: -; abundance: many; len: 14; v_gene: TRBV12-3/TRBV12-4
CDR3aa: CASSLGQGADYGYTF; CDR3nt: TGTGCCAGCAGCTTAGGTCAGGGTGCAGACTATGGCTACACCTTC; j_gene: TRBJ1-2; d_gene: -; abundance: many; len: 15; v_gene: TRBV13
CDR3aa: CSVEDGAEQYF; CDR3nt: TGCAGCGTTGAAGATGGGGCCGAGCAGTACTTC; j_gene: TRBJ2-7; d_gene: -; abundance: -; len: 11; v_gene: TRBV29-1
CDR3aa: CAWRPGTPNQLQHF; CDR3nt: TGTGCCTGGAGACCCGGGACCCCCAATCAGCTCCAGCATTTT; j_gene: TRBJ1-5; d_gene: -; abundance: -; len: 14; v_gene: TRBV30
CDR3aa: CASSGQGWTGELFF; CDR3nt: TGTGCCAGCAGTGGACAGGGGTGGACCGGGGAGCTGTTTTTT; j_gene: TRBJ2-2; d_gene: TRBD1; abundance: many; len: 14; v_gene: TRBV6-1
CDR3aa: CSANKPGANVLTF; CDR3nt: TGCAGTGCTAACAAGCCCGGGGCCAACGTCCTGACTTTC; j_gene: TRBJ2-6; d_gene: -; abundance: -; len: 13; v_gene: TRBV20-1
CDR3aa: CARSPSPGLSSYNEQFF; CDR3nt: TGTGCCCGCAGTCCCAGTCCGGGGCTAAGCTCCTACAATGAGCAGTTCTTC; j_gene: TRBJ2-1; d_gene: -; abundance: -; len: 17; v_gene: TRBV27
CDR3aa: CASSHTGTAGNSYEQYF; CDR3nt: TGTGCCAGCAGCCACACCGGGACAGCGGGGAATTCCTACGAGCAGTACTTC; j_gene: TRBJ2-7; d_gene: -; abundance: many; len: 17; v_gene: TRBV12-3/TRBV12-4
CDR3aa: CASSYLWPTYTGELFF; CDR3nt: TGTGCCAGCAGCTACCTTTGGCCCACCTACACCGGGGAGCTGTTTTTT; j_gene: TRBJ2-2; d_gene: -; abundance: -; len: 16; v_gene: TRBV7-9
CDR3aa: CASSPRDRVHTEAFF; CDR3nt: TGTGCCAGTTCACCAAGGGACAGGGTCCACACTGAAGCTTTCTTT; j_gene: TRBJ1-1; d_gene: TRBD1; abundance: -; len: 15; v_gene: TRBV18
CDR3aa: CASSPEGLAGADTQYF; CDR3nt: TGCGCCAGCAGCCCAGAGGGGCTAGCGGGGGCAGATACGCAGTATTTT; j_gene: TRBJ2-3; d_gene: TRBD2; abundance: many; len: 16; v_gene: TRBV5-1
CDR3aa: CASSDRPYTDTQYF; CDR3nt: TGTGCCAGCAGTGACAGACCCTACACAGATACGCAGTATTTT; j_gene: TRBJ2-3; d_gene: -; abundance: -; len: 14; v_gene: TRBV2
CDR3aa: CASSLWTRSMNTQYF; CDR3nt: TGTGCCAGCAGTTTATGGACCAGATCCATGAATACGCAGTATTTT; j_gene: TRBJ2-3; d_gene: -; abundance: many; len: 15; v_gene: TRBV28
CDR3aa: CASSLELAGPGELFF; CDR3nt: TGCGCCAGCAGCTTGGAACTAGCGGGTCCCGGGGAGCTGTTTTTT; j_gene: TRBJ2-2; d_gene: TRBD2; abundance: few; len: 15; v_gene: TRBV5-1
CDR3aa: CASSSGGGTGEKLFF; CDR3nt: TGTGCCAGCAGCTCCGGGGGGGGCACGGGTGAAAAACTGTTTTTT; j_gene: TRBJ1-4; d_gene: -; abundance: many; len: 15; v_gene: TRBV7-2
CDR3aa: CSAREGGYSTDTQYF; CDR3nt: TGCAGTGCTAGAGAGGGGGGCTATAGCACAGATACGCAGTATTTT; j_gene: TRBJ2-3; d_gene: -; abundance: -; len: 15; v_gene: TRBV20-1